This TCR beta chain comes out of a study of cytomegalovirus exposure and HLA in healthy donors (dated by TCRdb to 2015 to 2018). A note on the overall study: According to a later analysis, one platform produced both the roughly 120 validation repertoires and the 670 or so repertoires of the first cohort. The study aimed to test whether signatures of past pathogen exposure could be identified by cataloging public T cell receptors. A separate validation cohort of 90 to 150 different subjects was used in addition to the approximately 670-subject first cohort. The study combined high-throughput TCR immunosequencing, statistical association of individual TCRs with disease status, and machine learning to predict cytomegalovirus infection status. Broad study findings and their caveats: The validation cohort had no HLA typing available for a later analysis, so co-occurrence within that cohort was assessed over all 130 or so repertoires. Most TCR sequences were observed very rarely across donors, whereas some public TCRs were present in many individuals. Of the cluster scores, 94% were above 0 in a later analysis, which found that TCRs clustered in the first cohort also tended to co-occur in the roughly 130 validation repertoires. Three of the identified cytomegalovirus-associated TCR beta chains were confirmed in vitro to be specific for cytomegalovirus antigens. A total of 164 TCR beta chains were listed by the study as associated with cytomegalovirus. The classifier was reported to diagnose cytomegalovirus status with high specificity and sensitivity in both the original cohort and the validation cohort. It was suggested by the authors that the approach could potentially be generalized to other disease states and immunological phenotypes.

The donors belonged to the validation cohort of roughly 120 subjects, which was separate from the approximately 680-subject first cohort. The CDR3 sequence holds 12 residues, the cysteine and phenylalanine included. This entry keeps only the CDR3 DNA: 36 bases, framed from base 1. Based on the germline V gene, the CDR1 and CDR2 sequences are MGHRA and YSYEKL. V loses 3 bases at its end and J loses 11 bases; junction bases beyond the gene matches: 1. The library was prepared using the immunoSEQ multiplex PCR assay. The authors processed their data as follows. A statistical classification framework was built to diagnose cytomegalovirus status from the catalog of TCR beta chain sequences. TCRdb obtained this table from immuneACCESS and retained in-frame rearrangements with V and J assigned. These tables miss some clones; where compared with another copy, unresolved V genes account for less than half of the shortfall, and the remainder is unexplained. The DNA gave D and trimming, while V, J and clone size come from that table. The sample records about 78,000 clones, 95% to 97% of which are singletons. Roughly 1.6% of the sample is in the top ten clones.

As for this clone: The antigen this receptor binds is unknown. It has no much larger one-base neighbor in the sample; base qualities were not kept.

The sequence came from a young man in good health and CMV-seropositive. The sequenced material came from PBMCs. The V and J genes are TRBV4-1 and TRBJ2-1, and TRBD1 matches 10 of the central bases. The CDR3 region reads CASSQTGGQQFF. The bases are TGCGCCAGCAGCCAGACAGGGGGCCAGCAGTTCTTC.